This record covers a single T cell receptor (beta chain). This clonotype showed up just a few times. This clone's antigen is unknown. No much larger clonotype is one base removed from it; base qualities were not supplied. These data come from a study of response to subunit inactivated influenza vaccine (dated by TCRdb to the late 2010s). About the investigation overall: Deep quantitative profiling of the T cell receptor repertoire was used in the study to follow responses to a trivalent subunit inactivated influenza vaccine. On the study overall, not on this receptor specifically: The authors suggested that each seasonal influenza vaccination may recruit only a limited number of new T cells.

Libraries were prepared through RT-PCR. These reads were obtained on an Illumina HiSeq 2500. TCRdb reprocessed the public reads (quality trimming at Q25 with fastp, clone calling with MiXCR) and kept in-frame beta chains. Each record represents a unique CDR3 protein, reported with the most common genes and DNA among its rows. This sample gives 650,000 or so distinct CDR3 sequences in total; 12% to 15% of them show up just once. The ten most abundant clones make up 7.5% to 9% of the sample. V is reduced by 2 bases and J by 1 base, leaving a spacing of 8 bases between them. CDR3 length: 14 amino acids, cysteine to phenylalanine. The retained sequence is limited to the CDR3, 42 bases, with the frame set at the first base. The germline V gene supplies CDR1 ENHRY and CDR2 SYGVKD.

This sample comprised PBMCs from blood, obtained around 14 days before vaccination. The receptor was derived from a man aged 50 to 60 who received an inactivated influenza vaccine. Donor details come from another sample of the same person, matched by shared clones. The sequence joins TRBV10-3 to TRBJ2-5; confidence is insufficient to name the D gene. The CDR3 amino acid sequence is: CAISERAAQETQYF. The sequence in DNA is TGTGCCATCAGTGAGAGGGCAGCCCAAGAGACCCAGTACTTC.